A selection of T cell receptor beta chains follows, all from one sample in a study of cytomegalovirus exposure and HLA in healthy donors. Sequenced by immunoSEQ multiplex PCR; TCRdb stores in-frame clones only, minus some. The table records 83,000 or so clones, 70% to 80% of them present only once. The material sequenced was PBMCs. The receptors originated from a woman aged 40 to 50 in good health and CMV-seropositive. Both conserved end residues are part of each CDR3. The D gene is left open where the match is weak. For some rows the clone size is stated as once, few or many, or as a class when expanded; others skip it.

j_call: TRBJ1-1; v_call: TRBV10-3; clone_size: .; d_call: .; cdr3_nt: TGTGCCATCAGTGAACAGGGACGGACTGAAGCTTTCTTT; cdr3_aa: CAISEQGRTEAFF
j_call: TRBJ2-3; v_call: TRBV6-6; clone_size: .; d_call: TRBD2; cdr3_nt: TGTGCCAGCAGTCGAAAAGCGGGAGTGAGTACAGATACGCAGTATTTT; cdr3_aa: CASSRKAGVSTDTQYF
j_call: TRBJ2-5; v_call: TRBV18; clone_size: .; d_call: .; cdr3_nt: TGTGCCAGCTCAGGGGGGGCTGGCGAGACCCAGTACTTC; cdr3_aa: CASSGGAGETQYF
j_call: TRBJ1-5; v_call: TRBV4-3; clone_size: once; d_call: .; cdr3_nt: TGCGCCAGCAGCCAAGATAGGGGTAGCAATCAGCCCCAGCATTTT; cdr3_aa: CASSQDRGSNQPQHF
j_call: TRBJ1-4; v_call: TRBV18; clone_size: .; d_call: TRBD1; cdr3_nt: TGTGCCAGCTCACCCTCCGGACAGGAACAGAAACTGTTTTTT; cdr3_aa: CASSPSGQEQKLFF
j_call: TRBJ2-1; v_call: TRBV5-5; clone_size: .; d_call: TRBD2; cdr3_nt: TGTGCCAGCAGCTTGGGGCCTTTAGCGGGGCAAGGGAATGAGCAGTTCTTC; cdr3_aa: CASSLGPLAGQGNEQFF
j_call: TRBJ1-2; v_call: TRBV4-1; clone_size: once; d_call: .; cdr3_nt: TGCGCCAGCAGCCAAGAGCGGGGTTCGGACTATGGCTACACCTTC; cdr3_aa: CASSQERGSDYGYTF
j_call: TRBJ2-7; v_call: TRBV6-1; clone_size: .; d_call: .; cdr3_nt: TGTGCCAGCAGTGAGGACATCTGGAGCTACGAGCAGTACTTC; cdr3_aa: CASSEDIWSYEQYF
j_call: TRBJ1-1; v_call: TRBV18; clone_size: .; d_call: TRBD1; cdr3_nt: TGTGCCAGCTCACTTTCGACAGGGGAAGGATCAGCTTTCTTT; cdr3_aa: CASSLSTGEGSAFF
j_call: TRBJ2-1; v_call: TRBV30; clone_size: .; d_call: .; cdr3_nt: TGTGCCTGGAGGGAGCAGGGGTACGATGAGCAGTTCTTC; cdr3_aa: CAWREQGYDEQFF
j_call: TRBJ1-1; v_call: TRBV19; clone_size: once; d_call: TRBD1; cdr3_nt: TGTGCCAGTAGATCGACGGACAGGATGAACACTGAAGCTTTCTTT; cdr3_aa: CASRSTDRMNTEAFF
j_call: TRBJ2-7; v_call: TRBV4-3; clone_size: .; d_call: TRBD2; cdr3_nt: TGCGCCAGCAGCCAAGGACTAGCGGGAGGCTACGAGCAGTACTTC; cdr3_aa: CASSQGLAGGYEQYF
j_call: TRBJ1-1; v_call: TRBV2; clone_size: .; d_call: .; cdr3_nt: TGTGCCAGCACCGGGGTTTGGTGGGGGGGGAACACTGAAGCTTTCTTT; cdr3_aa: CASTGVWWGGNTEAFF
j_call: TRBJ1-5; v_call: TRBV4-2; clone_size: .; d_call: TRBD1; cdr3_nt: TGTGCCAGCAGCCAGACTGACAGGGAATTTCAGCCCCAGCATTTT; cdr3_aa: CASSQTDREFQPQHF
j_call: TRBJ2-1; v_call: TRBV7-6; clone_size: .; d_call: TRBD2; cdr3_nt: TGTGCCAGCAGCCTGGGACTAGATGGCGAGCAGTTCTTC; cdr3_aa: CASSLGLDGEQFF
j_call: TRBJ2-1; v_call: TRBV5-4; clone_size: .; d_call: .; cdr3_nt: TGTGCCAGCAGCCCTACAGGGAGCAATGAGCAGTTCTTC; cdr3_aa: CASSPTGSNEQFF
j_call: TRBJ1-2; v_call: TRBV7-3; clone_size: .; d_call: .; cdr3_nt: TGTGCCAGCAGCTTAAACGGGGGATCCGGCTACACCTTC; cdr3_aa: CASSLNGGSGYTF
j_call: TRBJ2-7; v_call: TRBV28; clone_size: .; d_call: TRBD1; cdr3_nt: TGTGCCAGCAGTTCCGACGACAGGGGGTTAACCTACGAGCAGTACTTC; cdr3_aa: CASSSDDRGLTYEQYF
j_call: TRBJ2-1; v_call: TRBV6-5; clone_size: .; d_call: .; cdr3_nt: TGTGCCAGCAGTTCCACATCCGGGACTCACAATGAGCAGTTCTTC; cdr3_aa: CASSSTSGTHNEQFF
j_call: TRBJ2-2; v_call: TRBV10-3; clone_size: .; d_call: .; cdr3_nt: TGTGCCATCAGTGAGTCCATCGGGACCGGGGAGCTGTTTTTT; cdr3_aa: CAISESIGTGELFF
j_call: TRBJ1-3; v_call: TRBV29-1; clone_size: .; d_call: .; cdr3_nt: TGCAGCGTCCCGAGCTCTGGAAACACCATATATTTT; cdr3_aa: CSVPSSGNTIYF
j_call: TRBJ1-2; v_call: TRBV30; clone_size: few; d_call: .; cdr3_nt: TGTGCCTGGATGGGACTAAATAACTATGGCTACACCTTC; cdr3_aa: CAWMGLNNYGYTF
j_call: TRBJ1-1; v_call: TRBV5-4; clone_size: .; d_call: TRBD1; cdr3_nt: TGTGCCAGCAGCTTGGGGGACAGGGGATACACTGAAGCTTTCTTT; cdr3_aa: CASSLGDRGYTEAFF
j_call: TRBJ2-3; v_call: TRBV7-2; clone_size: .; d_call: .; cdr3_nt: TGTGCCAGCAGCTTAGTTTACGGGTTCCATAGCACAGATACGCAGTATTTT; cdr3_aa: CASSLVYGFHSTDTQYF
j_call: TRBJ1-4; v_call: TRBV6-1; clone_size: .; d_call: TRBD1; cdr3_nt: TGTGCCAGCATTCCCAGACAGGGCGGTGAAAAACTGTTTTTT; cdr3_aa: CASIPRQGGEKLFF
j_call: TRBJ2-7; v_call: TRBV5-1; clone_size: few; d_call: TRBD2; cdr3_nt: TGCGCCAGCAGGGAACTAGCGAACTACGAGCAGTACTTC; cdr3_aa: CASRELANYEQYF
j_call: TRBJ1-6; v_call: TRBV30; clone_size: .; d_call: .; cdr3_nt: TGTGCCTGGAGTGTACCTCAGGGGCTCGGTTCACCCCTCCACTTT; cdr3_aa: CAWSVPQGLGSPLHF
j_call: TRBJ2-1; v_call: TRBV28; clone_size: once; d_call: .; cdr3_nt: TGTGCCAGCAGTTTGGCAGATTACTACAATGAGCAGTTCTTC; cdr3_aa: CASSLADYYNEQFF
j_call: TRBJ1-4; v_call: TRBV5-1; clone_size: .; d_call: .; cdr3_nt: TGCGCCAGCAGTACAGGGACAACTAATGAAAAACTGTTTTTT; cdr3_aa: CASSTGTTNEKLFF
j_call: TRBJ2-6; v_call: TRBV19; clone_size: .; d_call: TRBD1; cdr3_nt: TGTGCCAGTAGAAATCAGGGGGCTAAAACCTCTGGGGCCAACGTCCTGACTTTC; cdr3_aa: CASRNQGAKTSGANVLTF
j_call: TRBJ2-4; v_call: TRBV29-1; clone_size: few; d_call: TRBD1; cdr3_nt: TGCAGCGCCTGGACAGGCAAAAACATTCAGTACTTC; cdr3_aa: CSAWTGKNIQYF
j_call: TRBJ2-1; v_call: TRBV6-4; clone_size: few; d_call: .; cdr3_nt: TGTGCCAGCAGCCCTCAGGGCGTGTCTGGCAATGAGCAGTTCTTC; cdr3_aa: CASSPQGVSGNEQFF
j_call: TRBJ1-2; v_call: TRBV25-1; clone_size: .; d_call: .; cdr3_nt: TGTGCCAGCAGTGAAGTGGGGCAGGAGCATGGCTACACCTTC; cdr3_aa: CASSEVGQEHGYTF
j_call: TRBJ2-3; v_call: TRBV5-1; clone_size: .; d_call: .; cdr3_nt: TGCGCCAGCAGCTTGACCGGAGATACGCAGTATTTT; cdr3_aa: CASSLTGDTQYF
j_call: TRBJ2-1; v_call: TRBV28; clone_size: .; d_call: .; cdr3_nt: TGTGCCAGCAATAGGGAGCGGGTAAATGAGCAGTTCTTC; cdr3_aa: CASNRERVNEQFF
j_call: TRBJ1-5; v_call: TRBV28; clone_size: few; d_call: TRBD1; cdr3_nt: TGTGCCAGCACCCGACAGGGTGAGGGCAATCAGCCCCAGCATTTT; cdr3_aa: CASTRQGEGNQPQHF
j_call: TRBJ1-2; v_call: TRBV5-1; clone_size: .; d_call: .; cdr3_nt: TGCGCCAGCAGCTTGTGGGGGCCGGCGGATGGCTACACCTTC; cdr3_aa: CASSLWGPADGYTF
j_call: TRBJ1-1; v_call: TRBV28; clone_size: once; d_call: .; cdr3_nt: TGTGCCACCGTAACAGCGAACACTGAAGCTTTCTTT; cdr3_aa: CATVTANTEAFF
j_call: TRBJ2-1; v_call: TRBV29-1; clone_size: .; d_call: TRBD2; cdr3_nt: TGCAGCGGTGTCCGGGGGGTGAATGAGCAGTTCTTC; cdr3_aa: CSGVRGVNEQFF
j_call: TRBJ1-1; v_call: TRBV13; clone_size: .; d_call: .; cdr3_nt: TGTGCCAGCAGCTTAGCGCAGGAGGGGACTGAAGCTTTCTTT; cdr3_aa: CASSLAQEGTEAFF
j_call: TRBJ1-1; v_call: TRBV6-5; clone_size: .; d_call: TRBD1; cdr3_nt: TGTGCCAGCAGTTTCCCGGGACAGACGAACTCTGAAGCTTTCTTT; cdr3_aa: CASSFPGQTNSEAFF
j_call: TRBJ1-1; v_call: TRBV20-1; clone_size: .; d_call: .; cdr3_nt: TGCAGTGCGCTCAGACAGATCGAAGCTTTCTTT; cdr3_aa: CSALRQIEAFF
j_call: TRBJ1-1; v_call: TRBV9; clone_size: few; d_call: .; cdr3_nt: TGTGCCAGCAGCCCGAGAAGCAACACTGAAGCTTTCTTT; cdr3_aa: CASSPRSNTEAFF
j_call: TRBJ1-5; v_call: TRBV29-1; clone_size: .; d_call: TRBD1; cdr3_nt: TGCAGCGTTCGGACAGGGGGCGACAATCAGCCCCAGCATTTT; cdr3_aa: CSVRTGGDNQPQHF
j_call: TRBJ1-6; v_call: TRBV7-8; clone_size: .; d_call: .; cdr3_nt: TGTGCCAGCAGCTCCCTTAGCGATGCACCCCTCCACTTT; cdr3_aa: CASSSLSDAPLHF
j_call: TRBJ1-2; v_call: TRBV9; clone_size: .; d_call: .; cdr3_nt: TGTGCCAGCAGCGTTGCCGGGGGGAACTATGGCTACACCTTC; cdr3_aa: CASSVAGGNYGYTF